The 26 T cell receptor beta chains listed next were all sequenced from one sample in a study of cytomegalovirus exposure and HLA in healthy donors. Researchers ran the PCR with 60 Vbeta and 13 Jbeta primers. Produced via immunoSEQ multiplex PCR; TCRdb's table is partial and in-frame only. The table records some 170,000 clones, over 70% of them present only once. Sequenced: PBMCs. All receptors derive from a woman aged 25 to 39 in good health and CMV-seronegative.

A few counts support this clone. The chain has TRBV5-1 and TRBJ1-1; a possible D gene is TRBD1 (5 bases). The V end was cut by 0 bases, the J end by 5 bases, with 14 bases between. The CDR3 totals 15 residues. Germline values: CDR1 SGHRS, CDR2 YFSETQ. DNA for the CDR3: TGCGCCAGCAGCTTGGCGACAGTCGGGGGGACTGAAGCTTTCTTT. Protein sequence: CASSLATVGGTEAFF.

In this sample, this clone turned up a few times. This chain uses TRBV7-2 with TRBJ2-7; 7 positions agree with TRBD2. V was pared by 5 bases and J by 5 bases, with 12 bases of the junction left unmatched. CDR1 SGHTA and CDR2 FQGNSA come from the germline V gene. There are 15 residues in the CDR3. The CDR3 here is CASSPQWGGLHEQYF. The CDR3 bases are TGTGCCAGCAGCCCCCAGTGGGGGGGTCTCCACGAGCAGTACTTC.

The V gene is TRBV9, the J gene TRBJ2-5; TRBD2 matches 12 bases. V was pared by 0 bases and J by 2 bases, with 5 bases of the junction left unmatched. CDR3 length: 17 residues. Germline CDR1 SGDLS, CDR2 YYNGEE. The CDR3 DNA sequence: TGTGCCAGCAGCGTAGGGGGGGGGACTAGCGGGCAAGAGACCCAGTACTTC. Protein sequence: CASSVGGGTSGQETQYF.

The CDR3 DNA reads as TGTGCCAGCAGTTTTCCGGGACAGGGTATCTATGGCTACACCTTC. Residues: CASSFPGQGIYGYTF. The chain carries TRBV6-5 and TRBJ1-2; 9 bases match TRBD1. The CDR3 extends over 15 amino acids. Germline CDR1 MNHEY, CDR2 SVGAGI. V lost 4 bases to trimming and J lost 4 bases; unmatched junction nucleotides: 7.

The chain links TRBV5-1 to TRBJ2-5; 7 bases are shared with TRBD2. CDR1 is SGHRS and CDR2 is YFSETQ in the germline V gene. Trimming at V came to 2 bases and at J to 4 bases, leaving 8 bases not matched to a gene. There are 15 residues in the CDR3. CDR3 in amino acids: CASSFTSDPGETQYF. CDR3 DNA sequence: TGCGCCAGCAGCTTCACTAGCGATCCGGGAGAGACCCAGTACTTC.

The chain has TRBV5-1 and TRBJ1-1, with 7 positions matching TRBD1. J lost 1 base, V lost 3 bases, and 9 bases had no gene match. The CDR3 runs to 16 residues. Germline V gene sequence: CDR1 SGHRS, CDR2 YFSETQ. The CDR3 DNA reads TGCGCCAGCAGCTCGTCCTACAGGGGACCGAACACTGAAGCTTTCTTT. Its translation: CASSSSYRGPNTEAFF.

As for this clone: A read error may account for a junction end that differs from germline. The V and J genes are TRBV27 and TRBJ2-4; TRBD2 matches at 13 bases. Germline V gene lookup returns CDR1 MNHEY and CDR2 SMNVEV (reference sequence). This CDR3 spans 17 amino acids. CDR3 sequence reads: CASSNRTSGSTKNSQYF. The CDR3, as DNA: TGTGCCAGCAGTAATCGGACTAGCGGGAGCACGAAAAACAGTCAGTACTTC.

Notes on this clone: Additional DNA sequences in this sample encode the identical CDR3. V is TRBV27 and J is TRBJ2-7, with TRBD2 as a possible D gene (5 bases). The V gene's germline CDR1 is MNHEY and CDR2 SMNVEV (reference sequence). Trimming left V 2 bases short and J 2 bases short, with 10 bases between. The CDR3 sequence is 14 residues long. CDR3 nucleotides: TGTGCCAGCAGTTTAACGGGGTACACCTACGAGCAGTACTTC. It codes for CASSLTGYTYEQYF.

V and J are TRBV7-2 and TRBJ2-5; TRBD1 matches 8 bases. Germline-derived CDR1 and CDR2 are SGHTA and FQGNSA. The CDR3 has 15 residues. V dropped 7 bases and J dropped 6; count of bases not matched to a gene: 13. CDR3 residues: CASISGPGGSKTQYF. For the CDR3, the DNA is TGTGCCAGCATTTCGGGTCCAGGGGGCAGCAAGACCCAGTACTTC.

The rearrangement links TRBV19 to TRBJ2-7; weak D call: TRBD1 (5 bases). The length of the CDR3 is 14 residues. V lost 4 bases and J lost 0, with 10 bases in between. Germline V gene lookup returns CDR1 LNHDA and CDR2 SQIVND (reference sequence). The CDR3 protein is CASSNRPYSYEQYF. DNA for the CDR3: TGTGCCAGTAGTAACAGGCCGTACTCCTACGAGCAGTACTTC.

This rearrangement joins TRBV5-8 to TRBJ2-1, with 9 nucleotides matching TRBD2. The germline V gene encodes CDR1 SGHTS and CDR2 YDEGEE. This CDR3 is built from 17 residues. V dropped 3 bases and J dropped 8; count of bases not matched to a gene: 15. Here the CDR3 DNA reads TGTGCCAGCAGCTGCCCTACTAGCGGGTACCCCTCGGATGAGCAGTTCTTC. Amino acids: CASSCPTSGYPSDEQFF.

V is TRBV6-1 and J is TRBJ1-2, with D perhaps TRBD1 (6 bases). The CDR3 loop spans 13 amino acids. Per germline, CDR1 MNHNS and CDR2 SASEGT. V was pared by 7 bases and J by 8 bases, with 17 bases between. CDR3 coding DNA: TGTGCCAGCATGGGGTTGGGGGCGCGGGGCTACACCTTC. The encoded protein is CASMGLGARGYTF.

The CDR3 DNA reads TGTGCCAGCAGCTTGGGCACTCTACTCACCGGGGAGCTGTTTTTT. Protein product: CASSLGTLLTGELFF. V and J are TRBV5-6 and TRBJ2-2; D unclear. Deletions cut 0 bases from V and 4 bases from J, with 10 bases between. This CDR3 is 15 amino acids long. In germline, CDR1 is SGHDT, CDR2 YYEEEE.

This clone was found a few times. The chain combines TRBV7-9 with TRBJ1-3, with D tentatively TRBD1 (5 bases). The length of the CDR3 is 15 residues. Looked up from germline, CDR1 is SEHNR and CDR2 is FQNEAQ (reference sequence). Trimming took 5 bases from V and 0 from J, leaving 11 bases between them. CDR3 sequence: CASSRTDNSGNTIYF. As DNA, the CDR3 is TGTGCCAGCAGCCGGACGGACAACTCTGGAAACACCATATATTTT.

This clone was recorded only once. The chain links TRBV19 to TRBJ2-6; 9 bases are a match to TRBD2. CDR3 length: 18 amino acids. J gave up 3 bases and V 1 base, and 7 bases lay outside the gene matches. Germline CDR1 LNHDA, CDR2 SQIVND (reference sequence). CDR3 sequence reads: CASSIGREGRGGANVLTF. CDR3 in DNA: TGTGCCAGTAGTATAGGGCGGGAGGGCCGAGGTGGGGCCAACGTCCTGACTTTC.

The J gene is TRBJ2-3, the V gene TRBV9, with D hard to call. Germline V lookup: CDR1 SGDLS, CDR2 YYNGEE. V was shortened by 5 bases and J by 5 bases, with 6 bases between the two germline ends. This CDR3 is built from 11 residues. CDR3: CASSLRDTQYF. CDR3 in DNA: TGTGCCAGCAGTCTGAGAGATACGCAGTATTTT.

The sample holds one count of this clone. V usage is TRBV29-1 and J usage is TRBJ1-1, with D unclear. Trimming stripped 6 bases from V and 1 base from J, with 15 bases between. This CDR3 is built from 14 residues. The germline V gene encodes CDR1 SQVTM and CDR2 ANQGSEA. The CDR3 DNA follows: TGCAGCGTCCAACGTCGGGGTCCGAACACTGAAGCTTTCTTT. Amino acid sequence: CSVQRRGPNTEAFF.

The DNA of the CDR3 is TGTGCCATCGCGGACAACCAAGCCTATGGCTACACCTTC. As protein: CAIADNQAYGYTF. The chain links TRBV10-3 to TRBJ1-2; a weak D match, TRBD1 (5 bases). This CDR3 comprises 13 residues. Germline V gene lookup returns CDR1 ENHRY and CDR2 SYGVKD. V lost 8 bases, J lost 4 bases, and 14 bases lay in between.

V is TRBV13 and J is TRBJ2-7; D might be TRBD1 (5 bases). Per the germline V gene, CDR1 is PRHDT and CDR2 is FYEKMQ (reference sequence). V lost 5 bases to trimming and J lost 4 bases, with 21 bases between them. CDR3 length: 16 residues. CDR3 sequence (DNA): TGTGCCAGCAGCCGCCTGAAGGGGTTATCAGGATACGAGCAGTACTTC. As protein: CASSRLKGLSGYEQYF.

The chain joins TRBV29-1 to TRBJ2-7, with 7 bases matching TRBD2. V dropped 4 bases and J dropped 1; count of bases not matched to a gene: 4. The CDR3 has 13 residues. Germline CDR1 is SQVTM and CDR2 is ANQGSEA. Here the CDR3 DNA reads TGCAGCGTTGGGGAGGGCGATTCCTACGAGCAGTACTTC. This sequence encodes CSVGEGDSYEQYF.

The chain has TRBV7-8 and TRBJ1-1, with D perhaps TRBD1 (6 bases). In germline, CDR1 is SGHVS, CDR2 FQNEAQ. Trimming took off 3 bases at V and 3 bases at J, with 23 bases between the two ends. The CDR3 loop spans 18 amino acids. The CDR3 region has the DNA TGTGCCAGCAGCTTTAACCCGGAAGCCAACAGGGATGACACTGAAGCTTTCTTT. Protein: CASSFNPEANRDDTEAFF.

This clone appeared a few times. This chain connects TRBV18 to TRBJ2-7; TRBD2 agrees at 8 bases. This CDR3 has 15 amino acids. Germline V gene sequence: CDR1 KGHSH, CDR2 LQKENI. With V trimmed by 8 bases and J by 3 bases, 12 bases remained unmatched. The CDR3 DNA reads TGTGCCAGCCCCGAACCATCGACTAGCGTCTACGAGCAGTACTTC. It translates to CASPEPSTSVYEQYF.

The V and J genes are TRBV6-6 and TRBJ2-1, with TRBD1 matching 8 bases. The length of the CDR3 is 13 residues. With 6 bases clipped from V and 5 bases from J, the junction kept 3 bases outside the gene matches. Germline V lookup: CDR1 MNHNY, CDR2 SVGAGI (reference sequence). The CDR3 loop reads CASRTGVNNEQFF. The DNA for the CDR3 is TGTGCCAGCAGGACAGGGGTTAACAATGAGCAGTTCTTC.

The V gene is TRBV7-9, the J gene TRBJ1-5, with TRBD1 as a possible D gene (6 bases). Germline V gene data show CDR1 as SEHNR and CDR2 as FQNEAQ (reference sequence). The V end was cut by 5 bases, the J end by 1 base, with 21 bases between. This CDR3 region has 18 residues. This CDR3 reads CASSRELQGGDSNQPQHF. CDR3 bases: TGTGCCAGCAGCCGAGAATTACAGGGAGGGGACAGCAATCAGCCCCAGCATTTT.

This rearrangement joins TRBV14 to TRBJ2-1; 8 bases are a match to TRBD2. This CDR3 region has 16 residues. V lost 8 bases and J lost 0; bases outside the gene matches: 9. CDR1 is SGHDN and CDR2 is FVKESK in the germline V gene. The CDR3, as DNA: TGTGCCAGCGGCATCCTAGCGGGCTTCTCCTACAATGAGCAGTTCTTC. Translated: CASGILAGFSYNEQFF.

The gene calls are TRBV19 and TRBJ2-7; the D is unclear. V was trimmed by 5 bases and J by 0 bases, leaving 8 bases between them. The CDR3 runs 13 residues. The germline CDR1 and CDR2 sequences are LNHDA and SQIVND (reference sequence). Here the CDR3 DNA reads TGTGCCAGTAGTGCCACAAGCTCCTACGAGCAGTACTTC. This codes for CASSATSSYEQYF.